The T cell receptor (beta chain) described here comes from a study of human T cells and chemical hapten exposure. As for the study in general: Recorded diagnoses among the mostly female patients were alopecia areata, totalis or universalis. Study-level results: Expanded TCRs produced significantly more large CDR3 similarity clusters than controls did.

This clonotype came up many times. What it binds is unknown. This sample's time point: patch test 2, 6 weeks after DPC sensitization. As for treatment: therapeutic diphenylcyclopropenone sensitization with weekly scalp DPC. Blood draws came before every patch-test application. Patients had alopecia, were aged 18 to 70, and were not pregnant. TCRdb re-analysed the RACE reads in MiXCR, keeping a single row per CDR3 protein. The sample has about 69,000 distinct CDR3 sequences; 10% are singletons. The sequence was collected from a woman aged 45-59 years with alopecia areata. Some clones in this sample may be carry-over from other donors' samples. This specimen consisted of whole blood, obtained in connection with sensitization to the hapten diphenylcyclopropenone (DPC).

The CDR3 DNA reads as TGTGCCAGCAGCCGTGGGGGGGGAGGCATCGAGCAGTACTTC. As protein: CASSRGGGGIEQYF. The chain is built from TRBV11-2 and TRBJ2-7; TRBD2 matches at 7 bases. CDR1 and CDR2 (germline): SGHAT, FQNNGV. The CDR3 is made up of 14 amino acids. V lost 5 bases, J lost 6 bases, and 10 bases stayed unmatched.